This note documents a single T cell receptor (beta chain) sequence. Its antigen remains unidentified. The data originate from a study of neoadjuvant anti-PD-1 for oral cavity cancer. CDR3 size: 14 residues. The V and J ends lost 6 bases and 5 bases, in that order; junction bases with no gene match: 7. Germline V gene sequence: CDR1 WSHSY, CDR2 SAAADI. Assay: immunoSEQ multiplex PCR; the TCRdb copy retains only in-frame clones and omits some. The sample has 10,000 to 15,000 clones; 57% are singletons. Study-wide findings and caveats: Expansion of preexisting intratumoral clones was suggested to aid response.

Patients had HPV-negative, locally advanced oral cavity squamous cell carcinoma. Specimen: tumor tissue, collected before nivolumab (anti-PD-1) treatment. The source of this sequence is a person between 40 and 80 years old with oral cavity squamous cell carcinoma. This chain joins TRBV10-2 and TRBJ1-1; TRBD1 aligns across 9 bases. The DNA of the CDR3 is TGCGCCAGCAGGGGGGGACAGGGTAGTACTGAAGCTTTCTTT. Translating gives CASRGGQGSTEAFF.